These 5 T cell receptor beta chains originate from one sample sequenced in a study of cytomegalovirus exposure and HLA in healthy donors (dated by TCRdb to 2015 to 2018). Library method: the immunoSEQ multiplex PCR assay. A mixture of 60 forward primers for TCR Vbeta segments and 13 reverse primers for TCR Jbeta segments was used in the multiplex PCR. TCRdb took this table from immuneACCESS and kept in-frame rearrangements with V and J called. Such tables lack part of the clones; where checked against another copy, unresolved V genes explain under half of the gap, and the rest is unexplained. This sample lists 150,000 to 190,000 clones; approximately 86% were detected once. The top ten clones comprise around 6.6% of the sample. The sample consisted of PBMCs. Every receptor here comes from a woman between 50 and 59 years old in good health and CMV-seropositive.

This clone occurred a few times. This rearrangement joins TRBV7-3 to TRBJ2-6; 8 bases are shared with TRBD2. The CDR3 runs 17 residues. The germline gives CDR1 SGHTA, CDR2 FQGTGA. V gave up 3 bases and J gave up 4 bases; unmatched junction bases: 8. The DNA of the CDR3 is TGTGCCAGCAGCTTTTTCGGGGGGGCAGCAGGGGCCAACGTCCTGACTTTC. Translation: CASSFFGGAAGANVLTF.

J is TRBJ2-7 and V is TRBV7-8; the match to TRBD2 covers 9 bases. Germline V gives CDR1 SGHVS, CDR2 FQNEAQ. This CDR3 region has 15 residues. V gave up 3 bases and J gave up 3 bases; unmatched junction bases: 6. CDR3: CASSFGNSGGYEQYF. CDR3 DNA sequence: TGTGCCAGCAGCTTTGGTAATAGCGGGGGCTACGAGCAGTACTTC. The full variable domain, in which reference TRBV7-8 and TRBJ2-7 provide the parts outside the CDR3, is GAGVSQSPRYKVAKRGQDVALRCDPISGHVSLFWYQQALGQGPEFLTYFQNEAQLDKSGLPSDRFFAERPEGSVSTLKIQRTQQEDSAVYLCASSFGNSGGYEQYFGPGTRLTVT.

The rearrangement links TRBV6-6 to TRBJ2-4, with 8 nucleotides matching TRBD1. Germline values: CDR1 MNHNY, CDR2 SVGAGI (reference sequence). The CDR3 sequence is 12 residues long. V gave up 5 bases and J gave up 8 bases; unmatched junction bases: 2. The CDR3 coding sequence is TGTGCCAGCAGTCCACAGGGGGACATTCAGTACTTC. Residues: CASSPQGDIQYF.

This clone was observed a handful of times. The chain employs TRBV5-6 and TRBJ2-3; 9 nucleotides agree with TRBD2. The J segment lost 3 bases and the V segment lost 3 bases, leaving 8 bases of the junction unmatched. CDR3 size: 16 residues. Germline V gene lookup returns CDR1 SGHDT and CDR2 YYEEEE. The CDR3 DNA reads TGTGCCAGCAGCTGGGGACTAGCAGGGGGGACAGATACGCAGTATTTT. It specifies CASSWGLAGGTDTQYF.

This chain connects TRBV10-1 to TRBJ2-1, with a possible D match to TRBD2 (5 bases). Germline V gives CDR1 WNHNN, CDR2 SYGVQD (reference sequence). The V end was cut by 4 bases, the J end by 10 bases, with 8 bases between. This CDR3 has 11 residues. CDR3: CASSGGSEQFF. The CDR3 bases are TGCGCCAGCAGTGGAGGGTCAGAGCAGTTCTTC.